This T cell receptor beta chain was sequenced during a study of blood T cell repertoires in COVID-19. Methods used by the authors: Estimation of nucleated cell counts relied on the amplification of reference gene primers. Sequencing was performed with immunoSEQ multiplex PCR; in TCRdb, only in-frame clones are kept and a portion is missing. V, J and clone size were drawn from that table, and D and trimming were deduced from the DNA. This sample yields a few hundred thousand clones, of which around 87% are seen a single time; roughly 9.4% belongs to the top ten. Participants were placed into cohorts based on the clinical history they reported. The sequencing input was PBMCs or T cells enriched from blood (not recorded which). This receptor was identified in a woman in her forties or fifties who had recovered from COVID-19.

The CDR3 DNA sequence: TGCGCCAGCAGCCCACGACCGACAGAGTTGAACACTGAAGCTTTCTTT. Translation: CASSPRPTELNTEAFF. V gene TRBV5-1 combines with J gene TRBJ1-1, with D possibly TRBD1 on 5 matching bases. Germline V gives CDR1 SGHRS, CDR2 YFSETQ. The V end lost 4 bases, the J end lost 0 bases, and 16 bases lay between the germline ends. This CDR3 contains 16 residues. Looking up the rest from reference TRBV5-1 and TRBJ1-1 gives the full variable domain: KAGVTQTPRYLIKTRGQQVTLSCSPISGHRSVSWYQQTPGQGLQFLFEYFSETQRNKGNFPGRFSGRQFSNSRSEMNVSTLELGDSALYLCASSPRPTELNTEAFFGQGTRLTVV.